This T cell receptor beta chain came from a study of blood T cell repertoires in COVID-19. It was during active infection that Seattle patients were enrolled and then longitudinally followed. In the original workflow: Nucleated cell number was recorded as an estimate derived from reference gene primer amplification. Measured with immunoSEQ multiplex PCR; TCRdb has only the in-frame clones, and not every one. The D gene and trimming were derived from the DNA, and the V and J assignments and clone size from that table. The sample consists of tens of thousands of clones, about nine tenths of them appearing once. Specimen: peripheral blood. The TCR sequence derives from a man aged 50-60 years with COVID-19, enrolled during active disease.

The CDR3 loop is CASSFDRFSYEQYF. The CDR3 nucleotides read TGTGCCAGCAGCTTCGACAGGTTTTCCTACGAGCAGTACTTC. The rearrangement links TRBV7-2 to TRBJ2-7, with a tentative D call TRBD1 (6 bases). The CDR3 covers 14 residues. Germline CDR1 reads SGHTA; CDR2 reads FQGNSA. With 3 bases removed from V and 1 base from J, the gap between germline ends came to 10 bases.